The clone carrying this T cell receptor (beta chain) appeared many times. Its antigen is undetermined. Indicated time point: longitudinal time-point 1 (baseline). This sample is drawn from a study of neurological immune-mediated disorders. Looked up from germline, CDR1 is SGHTA and CDR2 is FQGNSA. V was cut by 1 base and J by 6 bases, with 19 bases left in between. The CDR3 length is 17 residues. Findings of the study overall: Whereas HTLV-1-associated myelopathy showed the most TCR clonal expansion, multiple sclerosis showed the least, with levels below those of healthy controls. For the multiple sclerosis repertoire cluster, no association with any clinical or MRI feature was found.

MiXCR was run by TCRdb on the 5' RACE reads, yielding one entry per CDR3 protein. The table shows some 37,000 distinct CDR3 sequences, with approximately 3% occurring only once. The chain is built from TRBV7-2 and TRBJ1-5, with D perhaps matching TRBD1 (6 bases). The source material was PBMCs. This sequence originates from a woman aged 55 to 70 with multiple sclerosis. CDR3 amino acids: CASSLDAGGGWFQPQHF. The CDR3, as DNA: TGTGCCAGCAGCTTAGATGCCGGAGGGGGGTGGTTTCAGCCCCAGCATTTT.